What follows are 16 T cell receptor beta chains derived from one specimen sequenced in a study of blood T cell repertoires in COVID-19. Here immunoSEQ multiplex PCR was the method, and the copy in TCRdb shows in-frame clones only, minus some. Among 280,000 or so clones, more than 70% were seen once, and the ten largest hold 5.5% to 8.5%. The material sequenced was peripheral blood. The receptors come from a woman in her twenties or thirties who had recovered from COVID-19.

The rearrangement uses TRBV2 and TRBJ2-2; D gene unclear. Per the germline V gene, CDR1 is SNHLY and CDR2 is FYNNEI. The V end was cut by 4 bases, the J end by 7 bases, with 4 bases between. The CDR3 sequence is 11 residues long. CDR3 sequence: CASSVSGELFF. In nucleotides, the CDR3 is TGTGCCAGCAGTGTGAGCGGGGAGCTGTTTTTT.

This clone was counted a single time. The CDR3 sequence is CASSRTGTGYYEQYF. Written as DNA, the CDR3 is TGTGCCAGCAGTCGAACCGGGACAGGGTATTACGAGCAGTACTTC. The rearrangement links TRBV6-6 to TRBJ2-7, with 9 bases matching TRBD1. The CDR3 is 15 amino acids. Germline-derived CDR1 and CDR2 are MNHNY and SVGAGI (reference sequence). The V gene end was trimmed by 5 bases and the J gene end by 4 bases; junction bases not matched to a gene: 9.

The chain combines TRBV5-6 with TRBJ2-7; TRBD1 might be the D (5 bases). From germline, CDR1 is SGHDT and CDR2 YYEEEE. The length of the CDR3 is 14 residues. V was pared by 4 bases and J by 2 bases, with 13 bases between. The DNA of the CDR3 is TGTGCCAGCAGCCAAGCCGACAGTCCCTACGAGCAGTACTTC. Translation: CASSQADSPYEQYF.

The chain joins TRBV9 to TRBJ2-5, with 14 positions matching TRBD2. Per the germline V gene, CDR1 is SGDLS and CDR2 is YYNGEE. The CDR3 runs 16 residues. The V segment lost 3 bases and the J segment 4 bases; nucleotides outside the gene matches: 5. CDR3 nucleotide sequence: TGTGCCAGCAGCGCGACTAGCGGGGGGGGAGGAGAGACCCAGTACTTC. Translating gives CASSATSGGGGETQYF. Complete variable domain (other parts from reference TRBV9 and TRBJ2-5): DSGVTQTPKHLITATGQRVTLRCSPRSGDLSVYWYQQSLDQGLQFLIQYYNGEERAKGNILERFSAQQFPDLHSELNLSSLELGDSALYFCASSATSGGGGETQYFGPGTRLLVL.

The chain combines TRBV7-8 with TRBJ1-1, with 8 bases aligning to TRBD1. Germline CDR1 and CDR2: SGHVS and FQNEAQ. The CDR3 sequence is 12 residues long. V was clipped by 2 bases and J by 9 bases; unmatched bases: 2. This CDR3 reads CASSLQGAQAFF. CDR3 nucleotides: TGTGCCAGCAGCTTACAGGGGGCACAAGCTTTCTTT.

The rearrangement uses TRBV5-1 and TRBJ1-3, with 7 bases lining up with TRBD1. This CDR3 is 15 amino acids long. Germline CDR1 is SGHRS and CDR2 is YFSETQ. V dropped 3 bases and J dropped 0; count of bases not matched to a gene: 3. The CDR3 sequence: CASSSQGGSGNTIYF. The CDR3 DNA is TGCGCCAGCAGCTCTCAGGGGGGCTCTGGAAACACCATATATTTT. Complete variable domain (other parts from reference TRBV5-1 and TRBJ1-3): KAGVTQTPRYLIKTRGQQVTLSCSPISGHRSVSWYQQTPGQGLQFLFEYFSETQRNKGNFPGRFSGRQFSNSRSEMNVSTLELGDSALYLCASSSQGGSGNTIYFGEGSWLTVV.

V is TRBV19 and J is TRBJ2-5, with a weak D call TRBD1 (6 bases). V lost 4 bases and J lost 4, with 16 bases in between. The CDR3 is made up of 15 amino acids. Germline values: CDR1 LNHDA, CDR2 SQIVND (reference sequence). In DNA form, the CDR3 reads TGTGCCAGTAGTAGGAGACAGGAACCGGGAGAGACCCAGTACTTC. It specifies CASSRRQEPGETQYF.

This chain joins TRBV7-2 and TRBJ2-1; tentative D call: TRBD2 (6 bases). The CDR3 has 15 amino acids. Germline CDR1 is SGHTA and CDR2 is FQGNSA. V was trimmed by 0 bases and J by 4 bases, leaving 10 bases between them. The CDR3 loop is CASSLAVGGYNEQFF. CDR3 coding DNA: TGTGCCAGCAGCTTAGCGGTTGGGGGGTACAATGAGCAGTTCTTC.

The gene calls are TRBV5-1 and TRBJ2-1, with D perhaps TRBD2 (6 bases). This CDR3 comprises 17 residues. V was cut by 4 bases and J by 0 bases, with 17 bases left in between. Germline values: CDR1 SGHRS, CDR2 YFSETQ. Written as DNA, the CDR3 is TGCGCCAGCAGCCCGGGACTTCTAAGTAACTCCTACAATGAGCAGTTCTTC. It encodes CASSPGLLSNSYNEQFF.

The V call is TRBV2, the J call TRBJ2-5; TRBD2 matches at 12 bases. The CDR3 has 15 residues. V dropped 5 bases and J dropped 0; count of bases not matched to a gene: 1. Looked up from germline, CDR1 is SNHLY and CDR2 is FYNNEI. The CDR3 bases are TGTGCCAGCAGTTCTAGCGGGGGGGACCAAGAGACCCAGTACTTC. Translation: CASSSSGGDQETQYF.

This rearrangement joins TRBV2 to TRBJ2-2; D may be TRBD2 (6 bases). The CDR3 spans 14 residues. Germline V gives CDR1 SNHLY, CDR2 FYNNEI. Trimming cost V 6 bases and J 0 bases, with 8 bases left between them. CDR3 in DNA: TGTGCCAGCAGACTAGCTCCGAACACCGGGGAGCTGTTTTTT. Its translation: CASRLAPNTGELFF.

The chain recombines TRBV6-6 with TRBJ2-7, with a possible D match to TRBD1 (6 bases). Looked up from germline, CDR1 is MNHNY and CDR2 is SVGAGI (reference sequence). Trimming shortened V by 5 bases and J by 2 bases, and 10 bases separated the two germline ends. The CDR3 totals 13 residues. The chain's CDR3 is CASSKGETYEQYF. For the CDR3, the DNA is TGTGCCAGCAGTAAGGGGGAGACCTACGAGCAGTACTTC.

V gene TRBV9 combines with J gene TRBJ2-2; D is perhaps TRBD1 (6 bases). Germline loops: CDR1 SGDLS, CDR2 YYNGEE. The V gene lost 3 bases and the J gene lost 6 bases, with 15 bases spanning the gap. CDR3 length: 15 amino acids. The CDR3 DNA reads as TGTGCCAGCAGCGCTGCCCTTGGACAGCCCGGGGAGCTGTTTTTT. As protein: CASSAALGQPGELFF.

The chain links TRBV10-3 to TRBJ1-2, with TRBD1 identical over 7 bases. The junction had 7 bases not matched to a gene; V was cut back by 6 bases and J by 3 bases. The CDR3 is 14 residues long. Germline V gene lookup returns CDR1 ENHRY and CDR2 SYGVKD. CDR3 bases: TGTGCCATCAGCCTAAGGGGGCGCGACTATGGCTACACCTTC. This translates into CAISLRGRDYGYTF.

The CDR3 reads CASSQGDGRDQPQHF. CDR3 coding DNA: TGTGCCAGCAGCCAAGGGGACGGGAGGGATCAGCCCCAGCATTTT. The chain uses TRBV4-2 and TRBJ1-5, with D maybe TRBD1 (5 bases). This CDR3 has 15 amino acids. Germline values: CDR1 LGHNA, CDR2 YNFKEQ. V lost 1 base and J lost 5, with 12 bases in between.

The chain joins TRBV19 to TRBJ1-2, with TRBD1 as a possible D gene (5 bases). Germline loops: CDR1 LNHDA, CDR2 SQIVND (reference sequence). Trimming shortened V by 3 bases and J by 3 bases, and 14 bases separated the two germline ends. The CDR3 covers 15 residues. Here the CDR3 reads CASSIRTNSDYGYTF. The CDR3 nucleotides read TGTGCCAGTAGTATCAGGACAAACTCCGACTATGGCTACACCTTC.